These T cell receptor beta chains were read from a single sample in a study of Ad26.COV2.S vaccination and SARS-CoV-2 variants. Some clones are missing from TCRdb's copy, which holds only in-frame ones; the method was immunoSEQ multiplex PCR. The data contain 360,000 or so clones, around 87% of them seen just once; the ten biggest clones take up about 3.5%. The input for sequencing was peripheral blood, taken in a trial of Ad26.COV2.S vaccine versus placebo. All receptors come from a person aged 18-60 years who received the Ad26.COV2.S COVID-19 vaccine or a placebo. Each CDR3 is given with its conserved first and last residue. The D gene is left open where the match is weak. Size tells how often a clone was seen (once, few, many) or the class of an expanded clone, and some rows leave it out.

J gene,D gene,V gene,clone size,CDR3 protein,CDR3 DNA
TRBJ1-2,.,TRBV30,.,CAGGVPGYGYTF,TGTGCCGGGGGAGTCCCTGGGTATGGCTACACCTTC
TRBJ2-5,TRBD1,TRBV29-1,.,CSVDRGQSQETQYF,TGCAGCGTTGACAGGGGGCAGAGTCAAGAGACCCAGTACTTC
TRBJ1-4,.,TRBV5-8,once,CASISFRDDEKLFF,TGTGCCAGCATCTCATTCAGGGACGATGAAAAACTGTTTTTT
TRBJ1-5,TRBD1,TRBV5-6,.,CASSLYRDRGRQPQHF,TGTGCCAGCAGCTTGTATCGAGACAGGGGAAGGCAGCCCCAGCATTTT
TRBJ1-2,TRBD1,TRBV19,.,CASSIGDRVNYGYTF,TGTGCCAGTAGTATAGGGGACAGAGTTAACTATGGCTACACCTTC
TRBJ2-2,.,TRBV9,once,CASSVATGQRTGELFF,TGTGCCAGCAGCGTAGCTACAGGACAGAGGACCGGGGAGCTGTTTTTT
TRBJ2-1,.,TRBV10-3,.,CASMDTDYNEQFF,TGTGCCTCGATGGACACTGACTACAATGAGCAGTTCTTC
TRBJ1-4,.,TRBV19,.,CASRGIRRSGTNEKLFF,TGTGCCAGCAGAGGCATTAGGAGGTCAGGAACTAATGAAAAACTGTTTTTT
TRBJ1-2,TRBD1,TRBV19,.,CASSTSRDRGRLGYTF,TGTGCCAGTAGTACGTCCCGGGACAGGGGGCGCCTTGGCTACACCTTC
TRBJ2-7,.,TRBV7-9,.,CASSLGGSRWEQYF,TGTGCCAGCAGCTTAGGTGGATCTAGGTGGGAGCAGTACTTC
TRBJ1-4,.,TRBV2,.,CASSEEGPGATNEKLFF,TGTGCCAGCAGTGAAGAGGGACCCGGTGCAACTAATGAAAAACTGTTTTTT
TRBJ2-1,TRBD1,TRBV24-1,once,CATSDFGTGDNEQFF,TGTGCCACCAGTGATTTTGGGACAGGGGATAATGAGCAGTTCTTC
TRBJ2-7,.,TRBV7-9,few,CASSFRDNYEQYF,TGTGCCAGCAGCTTCCGGGACAACTACGAGCAGTACTTC
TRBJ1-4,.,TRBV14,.,CASSQLLSAGTPNEKLFF,TGTGCCAGCAGCCAATTGCTCTCGGCGGGGACTCCTAATGAAAAACTGTTTTTT
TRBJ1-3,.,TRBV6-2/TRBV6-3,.,CASSAMNSGNTIYF,TGTGCCAGCAGTGCCATGAACTCTGGAAACACCATATATTTT
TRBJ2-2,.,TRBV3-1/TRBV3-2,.,CASSRQAANTGELFF,TGTGCCAGCAGCCGACAAGCTGCGAACACCGGGGAGCTGTTTTTT
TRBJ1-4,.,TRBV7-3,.,CASSSPRGEKLFF,TGTGCCAGCAGCTCCCCGCGGGGGGAAAAACTGTTTTTT
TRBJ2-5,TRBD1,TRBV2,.,CASRVGQGAPGETQYF,TGTGCCAGCAGGGTCGGACAGGGGGCGCCGGGAGAGACCCAGTACTTC
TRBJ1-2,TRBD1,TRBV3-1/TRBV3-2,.,CASRQQGAELYGYTF,TGTGCCAGCAGACAACAGGGGGCCGAACTATATGGCTACACCTTC
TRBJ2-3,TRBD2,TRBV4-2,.,CASSLGLAGATSTDTQYF,TGTGCCAGCAGCTTGGGACTAGCGGGGGCAACTAGCACAGATACGCAGTATTTT
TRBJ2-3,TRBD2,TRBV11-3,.,CASSLLAGVTDTQYF,TGTGCCAGCAGCCTACTAGCGGGGGTCACAGATACGCAGTATTTT
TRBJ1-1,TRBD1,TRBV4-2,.,CASSLAPTGVGTEAFF,TGTGCCAGCAGCCTAGCCCCCACAGGGGTTGGCACTGAAGCTTTCTTT
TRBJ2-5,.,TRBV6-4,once,CASSESSGETQYF,TGTGCCAGCAGTGAAAGTTCGGGAGAGACCCAGTACTTC
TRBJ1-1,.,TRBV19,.,CASSMGHATEAFF,TGTGCCAGTAGTATGGGACACGCCACTGAAGCTTTCTTT
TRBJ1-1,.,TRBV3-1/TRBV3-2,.,CASSQGNRSPAFF,TGTGCCAGCAGCCAAGGAAACAGATCCCCAGCTTTCTTT
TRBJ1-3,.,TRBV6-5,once,CASSQPGASGNTIYF,TGTGCCAGCAGCCAGCCCGGAGCTTCTGGAAACACCATATATTTT
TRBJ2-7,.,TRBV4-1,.,CASSQDGQTYEQYF,TGCGCCAGCAGCCAAGATGGGCAGACCTACGAGCAGTACTTC
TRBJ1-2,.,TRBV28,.,CASSLSRSLGGYTF,TGTGCCAGCAGTTTATCGCGCAGTCTAGGAGGCTACACCTTC
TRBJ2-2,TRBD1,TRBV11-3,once,CASSATGANTGELFF,TGTGCCAGCAGCGCGACAGGGGCGAACACCGGGGAGCTGTTTTTT
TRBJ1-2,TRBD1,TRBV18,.,CASSPPGTGDGYGYTF,TGTGCCAGCTCACCACCAGGGACAGGGGACGGATATGGCTACACCTTC
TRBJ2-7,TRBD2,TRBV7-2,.,CASSRLAGGPYEQYF,TGTGCCAGCAGCCGTCTAGCGGGGGGACCCTACGAGCAGTACTTC
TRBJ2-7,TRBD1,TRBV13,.,CASNNRGLGEQYF,TGTGCCAGCAACAACAGGGGGCTGGGCGAGCAGTACTTC
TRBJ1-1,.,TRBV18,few,CASSRTELNTEAFF,TGTGCCAGCTCGCGGACAGAACTCAACACTGAAGCTTTCTTT
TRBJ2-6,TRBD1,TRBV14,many,CASSPTGTGANVLTF,TGTGCCAGCAGCCCGACAGGGACTGGGGCCAACGTCCTGACTTTC
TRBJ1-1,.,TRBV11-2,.,CASSLASVNTEAFF,TGTGCCAGCAGCTTAGCATCGGTGAACACTGAAGCTTTCTTT